One and the same sample provided the 18 T cell receptor beta chains below, sequenced in a study of cytomegalovirus exposure and HLA in healthy donors (TCRdb year 2017). The library was produced with the immunoSEQ multiplex PCR assay. The multiplex PCR relied on a mix of 60 forward primers for TCR Vbeta segments and 13 reverse primers for TCR Jbeta segments. This immuneACCESS table, as held by TCRdb, lists in-frame sequences with V and J called but not all clones. Of the missing ones, under half trace to an unresolved V gene in checked studies; the others have no known cause. This sample is represented by about 240,000 clones; approximately 80% of them were singletons. The ten biggest clones cover roughly 7.4% of the sample. Input material: PBMCs. These TCRs come from a woman in her sixties or seventies in good health and CMV-seropositive.

CDR3 region: CASSSTAYGYTF. CDR3 DNA sequence: TGTGCCAGCAGCTCAACAGCCTATGGCTACACCTTC. The chain combines TRBV5-6 with TRBJ1-2; D is ambiguous. CDR1 is SGHDT and CDR2 is YYEEEE in the germline V gene. This CDR3 has 12 residues. V lost 3 bases and J lost 4, with 7 bases in between.

The CDR3 DNA reads as TGTGCCATCAGTGAGTCCGGGGCAGATACGCAGTATTTT. Translation: CAISESGADTQYF. The chain combines TRBV10-3 with TRBJ2-3; TRBD2 might be the D (5 bases). This CDR3 comprises 13 residues. V lost 0 bases and J 4 bases, leaving 5 bases between the germline ends. Germline assignment: CDR1 ENHRY and CDR2 SYGVKD.

The chain uses TRBV2 and TRBJ2-1; the D gene is possibly TRBD2 (5 bases). The length of the CDR3 is 14 residues. Germline CDR1 is SNHLY and CDR2 is FYNNEI. V gave up 4 bases and J gave up 9 bases, with 16 bases separating them. This CDR3 reads CASSGSGTLSEQFF. The DNA for the CDR3 is TGTGCCAGCAGTGGGAGCGGTACCCTCAGTGAGCAGTTCTTC.

V is TRBV4-1 and J is TRBJ2-2; D is ambiguous. V shed 4 bases and J shed 5 bases, with 14 bases lying between them. The CDR3 length is 15 residues. Germline CDR1 reads MGHRA; CDR2 reads YSYEKL. The CDR3 is CASSLTLVSTGELFF. In nucleotides, the CDR3 is TGCGCCAGCAGCCTAACCTTAGTATCAACCGGGGAGCTGTTTTTT.

The gene calls are TRBV2 and TRBJ1-6, with no clear D. Trimming cost V 7 bases and J 5 bases, with 6 bases left between them. This CDR3 comprises 12 residues. Germline CDR1 SNHLY, CDR2 FYNNEI. The DNA of the CDR3 is TGTGCCAGCACCGGAGATAATTCACCCCTCCACTTT. Translated, it gives CASTGDNSPLHF.

The rearrangement uses TRBV30 and TRBJ2-5; TRBD2 is a possible D gene (6 bases). The germline V and J ends were trimmed by 2 bases and 2 bases, with 12 bases remaining between them. The CDR3 extends over 14 amino acids. Per germline, CDR1 GTSNPN and CDR2 SVGIG (reference sequence). CDR3 DNA: TGTGCCTGGAGTCGGATCAGCGGGCAAGAGACCCAGTACTTC. It encodes CAWSRISGQETQYF.

This sequence joins TRBV5-5 and TRBJ1-1, with D maybe TRBD1 (6 bases). The germline V gene has CDR1 SGHKS and CDR2 YYEKEE (reference sequence). Trimming cost V 1 base and J 1 base, with 17 bases left between them. The CDR3 covers 17 residues. CDR3 bases: TGTGCCAGCAGCTTGCGGGACGGGGGGCTTCCGAACACTGAAGCTTTCTTT. Its protein is CASSLRDGGLPNTEAFF.

The V call is TRBV2, the J call TRBJ2-7; 7 nucleotides line up with TRBD2. V trimming: 8 bases; J trimming: 0 bases; junction bases outside the gene matches: 10. Germline V gene data show CDR1 as SNHLY and CDR2 as FYNNEI. The CDR3 length is 15 residues. The CDR3 nucleotides read TGTGCCAGCCTCCCGGGGGGAACCCCCTCCTACGAGCAGTACTTC. Translating gives CASLPGGTPSYEQYF.

The CDR3 here is CAISERTSGTYEQYF. In DNA form, the CDR3 reads TGTGCCATCAGTGAGAGGACTAGCGGGACGTACGAGCAGTACTTC. The V call is TRBV10-3, the J call TRBJ2-7; 12 nucleotides align to TRBD2. The CDR3 totals 15 residues. The germline gives CDR1 ENHRY, CDR2 SYGVKD. Trimming took 2 bases from V and 4 from J; bases not matched to a gene: 3.

This clone was seen a few times. The CDR3 coding sequence is TGTGCCAGCAGAAGTTTGGGAGTACACACTGAAGCTTTCTTT. It codes for CASRSLGVHTEAFF. This chain uses TRBV27 with TRBJ1-1; no clear D gene. The V gene's germline CDR1 is MNHEY and CDR2 SMNVEV (reference sequence). This CDR3 is 14 amino acids long. Trimming left V 6 bases short and J 3 bases short, with 14 bases between.

V is TRBV27 and J is TRBJ2-7; 13 bases line up with TRBD2. V shed 3 bases, J shed 2 bases, and the junction held 1 base outside the gene matches. The germline V gene has CDR1 MNHEY and CDR2 SMNVEV (reference sequence). The CDR3 consists of 15 residues. The CDR3 spells CASSLGLAGPYEQYF. The DNA of the CDR3 is TGTGCCAGCAGTTTGGGACTAGCGGGACCCTACGAGCAGTACTTC.

The chain couples TRBV4-1 to TRBJ2-6; weak D call: TRBD1 (5 bases). The CDR3 consists of 17 residues. V lost 1 base, J lost 2 bases, and 12 bases lay in between. Germline assignment: CDR1 MGHRA and CDR2 YSYEKL. The CDR3 bases are TGCGCCAGCAGCCAAGGTCCAGGGTCTACTGGGGCCAACGTCCTGACTTTC. Its translation is CASSQGPGSTGANVLTF.

The chain joins TRBV28 to TRBJ1-1, with unresolved D. V dropped 3 bases and J dropped 2 bases, with 10 bases sitting between them. This CDR3 spans 14 amino acids. Looked up from germline, CDR1 is MDHEN and CDR2 is SYDVKM. The CDR3 loop is CASSLVRDNTEAFF. CDR3 sequence (DNA): TGTGCCAGCAGTTTGGTACGGGATAACACTGAAGCTTTCTTT.

The genes are TRBV11-1 and TRBJ2-3, with D hard to call. Germline V gene sequence: CDR1 SGHAT, CDR2 FQDESV (reference sequence). This CDR3 comprises 12 residues. V lost 1 base and J 7 bases, leaving 6 bases between the germline ends. CDR3 residues: CASSLEPNTQYF. Written as DNA, the CDR3 is TGTGCCAGCAGCTTAGAGCCGAATACGCAGTATTTT.

This chain connects TRBV29-1 to TRBJ2-2; no clear D. V lost 7 bases to trimming and J lost 2 bases, with 14 bases between them. This CDR3 has 14 amino acids. CDR1 and CDR2 (germline): SQVTM, ANQGSEA. CDR3 sequence (DNA): TGCAGCGCCACGACTGGCCGAAACACCGGGGAGCTGTTTTTT. It specifies CSATTGRNTGELFF.

This clone was seen just once. V and J are TRBV25-1 and TRBJ1-2, with TRBD1 as a possible D gene (5 bases). Trimming cost V 2 bases and J 4 bases, with 8 bases left between them. Germline CDR1 is MGHDK and CDR2 is SYGVNS. CDR3 size: 13 residues. This CDR3 reads CASSEKGLYGYTF. In nucleotides, the CDR3 is TGTGCCAGCAGTGAAAAGGGGCTCTATGGCTACACCTTC.

The J gene is TRBJ1-1, the V gene TRBV27; D is unclear. Germline values: CDR1 MNHEY, CDR2 SMNVEV (reference sequence). The CDR3 contains 11 residues. Trimming took 4 bases from V and 7 from J, leaving 7 bases between them. CDR3 sequence reads: CASSSTSEAFF. For the CDR3, the DNA is TGTGCCAGCAGTTCAACGAGTGAAGCTTTCTTT.

V is TRBV25-1 and J is TRBJ2-3; no definite D call. This CDR3 spans 14 amino acids. V was pared by 1 base and J by 3 bases, with 8 bases between. Germline values: CDR1 MGHDK, CDR2 SYGVNS. Here the CDR3 reads CASSESGRTDTQYF. The CDR3 DNA is TGTGCCAGCAGTGAATCAGGCAGAACAGATACGCAGTATTTT.